This record covers a single T cell receptor (beta chain). Its antigen is as yet unknown. Assay used: immunoSEQ multiplex PCR; TCRdb lists only in-frame clones, some missing. The profile shows more than 95,000 clones, 90% to 96% of them singletons. Separate from the approximately 670-subject first cohort was the approximately 120-subject validation cohort, to which the donors belonged. This sample is part of a study of cytomegalovirus exposure and HLA in healthy donors. CDR1 and CDR2 (germline): SGDLS, YYNGEE. This CDR3 contains 15 residues. V lost 2 bases and J 0 bases, leaving 9 bases between the germline ends. General study points: Confirmation was obtained in vitro that a few CMV-associated chains are specific for CMV antigens.

The source material was PBMCs. The chain couples TRBV9 to TRBJ1-5; no clear D gene. The clonotype was recovered from a man between 18 and 29 years old in good health and CMV-seronegative. CDR3 sequence: CASSVYASSNQPQHF. The CDR3 DNA sequence: TGTGCCAGCAGCGTTTACGCCAGTAGCAATCAGCCCCAGCATTTT.